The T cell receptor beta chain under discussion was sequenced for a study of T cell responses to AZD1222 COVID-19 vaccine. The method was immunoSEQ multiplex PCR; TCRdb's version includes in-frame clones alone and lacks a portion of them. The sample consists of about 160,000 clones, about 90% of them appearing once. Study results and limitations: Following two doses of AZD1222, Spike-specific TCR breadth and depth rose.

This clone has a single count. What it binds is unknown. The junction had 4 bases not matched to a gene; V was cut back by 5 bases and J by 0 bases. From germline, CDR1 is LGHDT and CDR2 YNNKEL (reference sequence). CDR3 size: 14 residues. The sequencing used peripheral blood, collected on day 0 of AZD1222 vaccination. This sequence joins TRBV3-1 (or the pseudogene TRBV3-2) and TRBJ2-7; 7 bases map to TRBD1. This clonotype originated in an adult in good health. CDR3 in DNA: TGTGCCAGCAGCAGGGACAGATCCTCCTACGAGCAGTACTTC. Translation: CASSRDRSSYEQYF.